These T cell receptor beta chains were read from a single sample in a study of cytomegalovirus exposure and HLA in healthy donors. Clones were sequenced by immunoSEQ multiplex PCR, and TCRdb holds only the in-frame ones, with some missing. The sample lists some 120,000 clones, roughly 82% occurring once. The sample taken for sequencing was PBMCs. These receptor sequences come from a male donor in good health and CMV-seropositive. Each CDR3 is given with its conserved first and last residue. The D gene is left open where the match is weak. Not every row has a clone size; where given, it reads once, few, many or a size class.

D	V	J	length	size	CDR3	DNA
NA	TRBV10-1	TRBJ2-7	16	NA	CASSEFVGMRSYEQYF	TGCGCCAGCAGTGAGTTTGTCGGGATGCGCTCCTACGAGCAGTACTTC
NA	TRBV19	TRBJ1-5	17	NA	CASSILTQYGSNQPQHF	TGTGCCAGTAGTATCCTGACTCAGTATGGAAGCAATCAGCCCCAGCATTTT
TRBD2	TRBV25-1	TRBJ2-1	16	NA	CASSSLTGTSGEEQFF	TGTGCCAGCAGTTCCTTAACCGGGACTAGCGGGGAAGAGCAGTTCTTC
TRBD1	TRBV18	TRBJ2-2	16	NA	CASSPPNRGHTGELFF	TGTGCCAGCTCACCACCCAACAGGGGGCACACCGGGGAGCTGTTTTTT
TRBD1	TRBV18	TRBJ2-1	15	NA	CASSPGTGSYNEQFF	TGTGCCAGCTCACCCGGGACAGGCTCCTACAATGAGCAGTTCTTC
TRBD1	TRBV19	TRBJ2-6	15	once	CASTLDRAGANVLTF	TGTGCCAGTACCCTAGACAGGGCTGGGGCCAACGTCCTGACTTTC
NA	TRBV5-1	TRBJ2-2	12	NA	CASSWDIGELFF	TGCGCCAGCAGCTGGGACATCGGGGAGCTGTTTTTT
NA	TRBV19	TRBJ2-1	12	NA	CASTNTPREQFF	TGTGCCAGTACGAATACTCCTCGTGAGCAGTTCTTC
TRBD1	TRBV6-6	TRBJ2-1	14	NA	CASSRGTTGGEQFF	TGTGCCAGCAGCCGTGGGACGACAGGGGGTGAGCAGTTCTTC
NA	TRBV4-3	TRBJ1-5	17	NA	CASSQDYAGAGNQPQHF	TGCGCCAGCAGCCAAGATTATGCGGGGGCAGGGAATCAGCCCCAGCATTTT
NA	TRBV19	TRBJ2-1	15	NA	CASSIAQGLSNEQFF	TGTGCCAGTAGTATAGCCCAGGGGTTGAGCAATGAGCAGTTCTTC
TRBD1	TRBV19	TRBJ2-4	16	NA	CASSFRQGAGLNIQYF	TGTGCCAGTAGTTTTCGGCAGGGGGCTGGTTTGAACATTCAGTACTTC
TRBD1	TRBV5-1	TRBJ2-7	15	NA	CASSLGSGGTYEQYF	TGCGCCAGCAGCTTGGGCTCAGGGGGCACATACGAGCAGTACTTC
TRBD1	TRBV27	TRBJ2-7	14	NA	CASRGQGISYEQYF	TGTGCCAGCAGGGGACAGGGGATCTCCTACGAGCAGTACTTC
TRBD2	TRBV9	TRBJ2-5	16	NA	CASSALIAGGPETQYF	TGTGCCAGCAGCGCCCTCATAGCGGGAGGGCCCGAGACCCAGTACTTC
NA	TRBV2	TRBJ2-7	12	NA	CASRSPTAEQYF	TGTGCCAGCAGGTCCCCCACAGCCGAGCAGTACTTC
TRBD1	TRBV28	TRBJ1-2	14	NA	CASSLPTGSHGYTF	TGTGCCAGCAGTTTGCCGACAGGGTCCCATGGCTACACCTTC
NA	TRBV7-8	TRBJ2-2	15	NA	CASSPRSMYPGELFF	TGTGCCAGCAGCCCACGTTCTATGTATCCCGGGGAGCTGTTTTTT
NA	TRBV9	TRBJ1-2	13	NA	CASSVVSGYGYTF	TGTGCCAGCAGCGTAGTAAGCGGGTATGGCTACACCTTC
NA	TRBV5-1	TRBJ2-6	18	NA	CASSFTGTNLGRVNVLTF	TGCGCCAGCAGCTTTACCGGGACAAACCTTGGGCGGGTCAACGTCCTGACTTTC
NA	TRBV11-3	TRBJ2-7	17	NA	CASSLDCPAGRAYEQYF	TGTGCCAGCAGCTTAGATTGTCCCGCCGGCAGGGCGTACGAGCAGTACTTC
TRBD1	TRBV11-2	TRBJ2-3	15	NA	CASTAGTGGIDTQYF	TGTGCCAGCACCGCCGGGACAGGGGGAATAGATACGCAGTATTTT
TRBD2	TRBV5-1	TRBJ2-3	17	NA	CASSLVAGAGRADTQYF	TGCGCCAGCAGCTTGGTAGCGGGAGCGGGTAGGGCAGATACGCAGTATTTT
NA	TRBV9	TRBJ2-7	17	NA	CASSVRPKKNLVYEQYF	TGTGCCAGCAGCGTAAGGCCAAAAAAAAACCTAGTCTACGAGCAGTACTTC
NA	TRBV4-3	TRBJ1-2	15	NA	CASSQELNDRLGYTF	TGCGCCAGCAGCCAAGAGCTCAATGACAGGCTTGGCTACACCTTC
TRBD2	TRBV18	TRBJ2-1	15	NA	CASSLLAEPYNEQFF	TGTGCCAGCTCACTACTAGCGGAACCCTACAATGAGCAGTTCTTC
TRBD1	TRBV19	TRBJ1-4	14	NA	CASSPDRGGEKLFF	TGTGCCAGTAGTCCGGACAGGGGCGGCGAAAAACTGTTTTTT
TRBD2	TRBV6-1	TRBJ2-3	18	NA	CASSELRGTRASTDTQYF	TGTGCCAGCAGTGAACTTCGGGGGACTAGGGCTAGCACAGATACGCAGTATTTT
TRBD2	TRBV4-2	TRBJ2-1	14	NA	CASSRLGGSGEQFF	TGTGCCAGCAGCAGACTAGGCGGGAGTGGCGAGCAGTTCTTC
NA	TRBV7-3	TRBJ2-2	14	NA	CASSLSENTGELFF	TGTGCCAGCAGCTTAAGCGAGAACACCGGGGAGCTGTTTTTT
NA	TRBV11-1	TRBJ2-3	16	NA	CASSFGTRPSTDTQYF	TGTGCCAGCAGCTTCGGGACAAGACCTAGCACAGATACGCAGTATTTT
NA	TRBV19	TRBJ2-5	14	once	CASSIRDFQETQYF	TGTGCCAGTAGTATCCGGGACTTCCAAGAGACCCAGTACTTC
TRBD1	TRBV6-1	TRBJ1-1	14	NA	CASSETGANTEAFF	TGTGCCAGCAGTGAAACAGGGGCGAACACTGAAGCTTTCTTT
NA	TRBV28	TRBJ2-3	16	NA	CASSLRLVLRPDTQYF	TGTGCCAGCAGTTTAAGGCTAGTTCTTCGACCAGATACGCAGTATTTT
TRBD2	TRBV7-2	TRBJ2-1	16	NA	CASRPARGRPVHEQFF	TGTGCCAGCAGGCCGGCTCGCGGGAGACCCGTTCATGAGCAGTTCTTC
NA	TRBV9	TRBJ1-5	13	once	CASSPRSGQPQHF	TGTGCCAGCAGCCCCCGGTCGGGTCAGCCCCAGCATTTT
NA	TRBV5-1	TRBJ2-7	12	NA	CASSLFAYEQYF	TGCGCCAGCAGCTTGTTCGCCTACGAGCAGTACTTC
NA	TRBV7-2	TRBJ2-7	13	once	CASSSGLYYEQYF	TGTGCCAGTTCCTCGGGACTCTACTACGAGCAGTACTTC
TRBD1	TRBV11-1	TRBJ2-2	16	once	CASSWDRGRDTGELFF	TGTGCCAGCAGCTGGGACAGGGGGCGCGACACCGGGGAGCTGTTTTTT
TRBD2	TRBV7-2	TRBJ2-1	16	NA	CASSSWGLAGDNEQFF	TGTGCCAGCAGCTCATGGGGACTAGCGGGGGACAATGAGCAGTTCTTC
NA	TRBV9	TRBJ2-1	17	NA	CASSATGRRETGSEQFF	TGTGCCAGCAGCGCCACTGGGAGGAGGGAGACGGGGAGTGAGCAGTTCTTC
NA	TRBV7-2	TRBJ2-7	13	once	CASSLSSSYEQYF	TGTGCCAGCAGCTTGTCCAGCTCCTACGAGCAGTACTTC
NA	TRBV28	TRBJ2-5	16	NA	CASSSVGSEGQETQYF	TGTGCCAGCAGTAGTGTTGGTAGCGAGGGACAAGAGACCCAGTACTTC
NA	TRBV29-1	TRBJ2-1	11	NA	CSADGGNEQFF	TGCAGCGCCGACGGGGGAAATGAGCAGTTCTTC
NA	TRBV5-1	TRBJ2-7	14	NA	CASSFPLLPCEQYF	TGCGCCAGCAGCTTTCCCCTCCTCCCTTGCGAGCAGTACTTC
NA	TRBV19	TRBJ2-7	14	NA	CASTLDSNSYEQYF	TGTGCCAGTACCCTCGACTCCAACTCCTACGAGCAGTACTTC
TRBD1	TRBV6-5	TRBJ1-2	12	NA	CASKTGAGGYTF	TGTGCCAGCAAAACAGGGGCGGGTGGCTACACCTTC
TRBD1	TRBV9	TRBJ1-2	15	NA	CASSVRRTGEGGYTF	TGTGCCAGCAGCGTACGGAGGACAGGGGAAGGTGGCTACACCTTC
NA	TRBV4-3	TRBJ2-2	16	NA	CASSQGIGRNTGELFF	TGCGCCAGCAGCCAAGGAATCGGGAGGAACACCGGGGAGCTGTTTTTT
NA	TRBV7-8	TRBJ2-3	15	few	CASSLGRVRTDTQYF	TGTGCCAGCAGCTTAGGGCGGGTGCGTACAGATACGCAGTATTTT
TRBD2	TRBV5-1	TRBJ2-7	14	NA	CASSFSGRSYEQYF	TGCGCCAGCAGCTTTAGCGGGAGGTCCTACGAGCAGTACTTC
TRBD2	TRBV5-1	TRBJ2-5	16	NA	CASSLASGRPRETQYF	TGCGCCAGCAGCTTGGCTAGCGGGAGGCCCCGAGAGACCCAGTACTTC
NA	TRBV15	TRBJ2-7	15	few	CATSRDPLTRGEQYF	TGTGCCACCAGCAGAGATCCGCTGACTAGAGGCGAGCAGTACTTC
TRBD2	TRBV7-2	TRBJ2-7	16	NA	CASSLATSGSAYEQYF	TGTGCCAGCAGCTTAGCAACTAGCGGGAGCGCCTACGAGCAGTACTTC
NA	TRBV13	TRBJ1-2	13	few	CASSLGSGIGYTF	TGTGCCAGCAGCTTAGGATCAGGGATTGGCTACACCTTC
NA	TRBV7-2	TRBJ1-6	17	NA	CASSPLYEGLRNSPLHF	TGTGCCAGCAGCCCCCTCTACGAGGGCCTCAGAAATTCACCCCTCCACTTT
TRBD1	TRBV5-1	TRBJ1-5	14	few	CASSLQGAGQPQHF	TGCGCCAGCAGCTTACAGGGGGCAGGCCAGCCCCAGCATTTT
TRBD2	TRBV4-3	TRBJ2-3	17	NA	CASSQERTSGSTDTQYF	TGCGCCAGCAGCCAAGAACGGACTAGCGGGAGCACAGATACGCAGTATTTT
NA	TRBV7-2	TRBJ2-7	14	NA	CASSFAAGSYEQYF	TGTGCCAGCAGCTTTGCGGCCGGTTCCTACGAGCAGTACTTC
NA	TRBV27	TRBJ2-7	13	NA	CASSRSAPYEQYF	TGTGCCTCCTCGAGGTCAGCCCCCTACGAGCAGTACTTC